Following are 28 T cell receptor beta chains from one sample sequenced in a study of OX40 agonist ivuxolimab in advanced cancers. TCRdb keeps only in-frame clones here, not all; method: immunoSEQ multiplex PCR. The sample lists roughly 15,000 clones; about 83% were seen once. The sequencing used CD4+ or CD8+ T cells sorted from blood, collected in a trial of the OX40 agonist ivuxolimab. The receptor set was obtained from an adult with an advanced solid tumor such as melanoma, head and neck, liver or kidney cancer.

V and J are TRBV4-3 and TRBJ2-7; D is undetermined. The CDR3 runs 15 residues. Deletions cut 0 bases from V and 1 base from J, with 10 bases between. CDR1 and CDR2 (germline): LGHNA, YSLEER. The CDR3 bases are TGCGCCAGCAGCCAAGATGGTCTCGGTTCCTACGAGCAGTACTTC. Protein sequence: CASSQDGLGSYEQYF.

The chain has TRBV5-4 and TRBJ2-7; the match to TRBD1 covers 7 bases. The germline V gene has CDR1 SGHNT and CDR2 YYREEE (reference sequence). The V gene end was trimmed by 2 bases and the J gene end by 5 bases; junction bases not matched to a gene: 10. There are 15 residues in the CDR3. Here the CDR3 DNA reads TGTGCCAGCAGCTTTCTGGACAGGCCTGGCGACGAGCAGTACTTC. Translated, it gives CASSFLDRPGDEQYF.

CDR3 protein: CASTHLSGSPYNEQFF. For the CDR3, the DNA is TGTGCCAGCACGCACCTAAGCGGGAGCCCCTACAATGAGCAGTTCTTC. The genes are TRBV27 and TRBJ2-1; the match to TRBD2 covers 8 bases. J was trimmed by 2 bases and V by 7 bases; bases with no gene match: 10. The CDR3 sequence is 16 residues long. In germline, CDR1 is MNHEY, CDR2 SMNVEV (reference sequence).

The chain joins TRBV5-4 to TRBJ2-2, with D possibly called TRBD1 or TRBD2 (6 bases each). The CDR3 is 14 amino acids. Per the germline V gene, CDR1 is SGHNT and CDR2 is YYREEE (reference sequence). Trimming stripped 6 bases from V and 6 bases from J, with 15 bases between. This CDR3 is CASTGAEGAGELFF. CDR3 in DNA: TGTGCCAGCACCGGAGCGGAGGGGGCCGGGGAGCTGTTTTTT.

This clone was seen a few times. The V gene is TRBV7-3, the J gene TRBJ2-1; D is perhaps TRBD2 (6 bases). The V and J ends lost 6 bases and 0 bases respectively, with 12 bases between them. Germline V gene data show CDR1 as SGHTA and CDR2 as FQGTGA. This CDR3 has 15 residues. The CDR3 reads CASRSGGSSYNEQFF. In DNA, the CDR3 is TGTGCCAGCAGATCCGGGGGAAGCTCCTACAATGAGCAGTTCTTC. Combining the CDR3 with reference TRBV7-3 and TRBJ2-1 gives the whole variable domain GAGVSQTPSNKVTEKGKYVELRCDPISGHTALYWYRQSLGQGPEFLIYFQGTGAADDSGLPNDRFFAVRPEGSVSTLKIQRTERGDSAVYLCASRSGGSSYNEQFFGPGTRLTVL.

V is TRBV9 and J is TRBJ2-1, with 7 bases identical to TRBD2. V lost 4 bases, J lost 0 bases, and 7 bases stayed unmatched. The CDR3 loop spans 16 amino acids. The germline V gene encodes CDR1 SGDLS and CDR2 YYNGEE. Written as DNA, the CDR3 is TGTGCCAGCAGCACCTCTGGCGGGGGCTCCTACAATGAGCAGTTCTTC. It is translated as CASSTSGGGSYNEQFF. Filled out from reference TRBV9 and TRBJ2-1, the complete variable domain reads DSGVTQTPKHLITATGQRVTLRCSPRSGDLSVYWYQQSLDQGLQFLIQYYNGEERAKGNILERFSAQQFPDLHSELNLSSLELGDSALYFCASSTSGGGSYNEQFFGPGTRLTVL.

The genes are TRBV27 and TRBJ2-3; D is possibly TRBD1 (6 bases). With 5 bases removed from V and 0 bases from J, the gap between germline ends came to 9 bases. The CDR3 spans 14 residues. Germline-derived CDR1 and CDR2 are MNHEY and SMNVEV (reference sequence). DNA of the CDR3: TGTGCCAGCAGTCCCGGACAGAGCACAGATACGCAGTATTTT. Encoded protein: CASSPGQSTDTQYF.

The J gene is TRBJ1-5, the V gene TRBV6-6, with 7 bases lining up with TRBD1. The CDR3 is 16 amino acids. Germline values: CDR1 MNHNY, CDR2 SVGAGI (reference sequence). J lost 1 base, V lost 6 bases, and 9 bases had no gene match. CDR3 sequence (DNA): TGTGCCAGCAGCCAAACAGGGGAGTGGAGCAATCAGCCCCAGCATTTT. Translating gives CASSQTGEWSNQPQHF.

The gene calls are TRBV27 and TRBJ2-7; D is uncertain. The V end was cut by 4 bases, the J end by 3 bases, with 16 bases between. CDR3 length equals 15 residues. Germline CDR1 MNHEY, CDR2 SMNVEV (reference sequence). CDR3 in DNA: TGTGCCAGCAGTTCTCCCGGCGCCTTCCTCTACGAGCAGTACTTC. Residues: CASSSPGAFLYEQYF.

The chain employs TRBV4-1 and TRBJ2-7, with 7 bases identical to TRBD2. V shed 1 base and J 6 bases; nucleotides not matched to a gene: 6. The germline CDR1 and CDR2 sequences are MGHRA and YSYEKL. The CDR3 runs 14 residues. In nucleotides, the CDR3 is TGCGCCAGCAGCCAAGGCGGGGCTAGCGGCGAGCAGTACTTC. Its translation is CASSQGGASGEQYF.

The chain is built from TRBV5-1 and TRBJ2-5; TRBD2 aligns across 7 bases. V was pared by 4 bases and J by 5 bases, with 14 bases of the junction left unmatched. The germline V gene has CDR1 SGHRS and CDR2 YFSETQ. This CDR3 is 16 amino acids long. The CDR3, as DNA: TGCGCCAGCAGCCCCCGGATTACCTTGCGGGGGGAGACCCAGTACTTC. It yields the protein CASSPRITLRGETQYF.

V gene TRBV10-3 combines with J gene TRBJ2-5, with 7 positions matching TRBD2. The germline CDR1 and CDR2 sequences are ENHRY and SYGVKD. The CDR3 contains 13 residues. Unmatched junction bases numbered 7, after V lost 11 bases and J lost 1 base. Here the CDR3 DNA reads TGTGCCGTCCGGACTAGTCCCCAAGAGACCCAGTACTTC. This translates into CAVRTSPQETQYF.

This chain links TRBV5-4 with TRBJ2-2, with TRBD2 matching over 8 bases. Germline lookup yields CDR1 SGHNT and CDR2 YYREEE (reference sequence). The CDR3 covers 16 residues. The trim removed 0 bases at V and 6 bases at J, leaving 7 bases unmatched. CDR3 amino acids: CASSLGPSGSAGELFF. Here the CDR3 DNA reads TGTGCCAGCAGCTTGGGCCCAAGCGGGAGTGCCGGGGAGCTGTTTTTT.

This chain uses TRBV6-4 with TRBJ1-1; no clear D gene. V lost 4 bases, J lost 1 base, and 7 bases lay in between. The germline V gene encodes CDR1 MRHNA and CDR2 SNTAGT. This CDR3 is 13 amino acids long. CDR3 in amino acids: CASSVVPNTEAFF. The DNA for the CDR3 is TGTGCCAGCAGTGTCGTACCGAACACTGAAGCTTTCTTT.

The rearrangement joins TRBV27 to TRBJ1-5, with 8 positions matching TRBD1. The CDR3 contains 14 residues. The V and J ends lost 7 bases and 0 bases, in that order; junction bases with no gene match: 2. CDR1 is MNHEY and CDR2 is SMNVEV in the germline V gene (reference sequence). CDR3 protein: CASKDRDSNQPQHF. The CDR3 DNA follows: TGTGCCAGCAAGGACAGGGATAGCAATCAGCCCCAGCATTTT.

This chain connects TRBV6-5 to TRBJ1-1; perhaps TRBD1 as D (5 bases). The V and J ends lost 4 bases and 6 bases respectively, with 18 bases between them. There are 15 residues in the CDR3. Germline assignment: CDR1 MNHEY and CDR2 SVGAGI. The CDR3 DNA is TGTGCCAGCAGTTGGACAAGACTGTCTCCATCTGAAGCTTTCTTT. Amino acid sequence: CASSWTRLSPSEAFF.

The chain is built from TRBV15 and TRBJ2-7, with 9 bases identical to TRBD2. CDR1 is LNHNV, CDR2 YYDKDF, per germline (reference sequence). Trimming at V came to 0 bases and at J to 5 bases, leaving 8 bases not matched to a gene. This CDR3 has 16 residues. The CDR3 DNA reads TGTGCCACCAGCAGAGATGCGGGACTAGCCGTGAACGAGCAGTACTTC. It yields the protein CATSRDAGLAVNEQYF.

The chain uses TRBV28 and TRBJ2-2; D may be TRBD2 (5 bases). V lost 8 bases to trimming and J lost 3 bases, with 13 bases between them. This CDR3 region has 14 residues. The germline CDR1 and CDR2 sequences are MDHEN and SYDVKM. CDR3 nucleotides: TGTGCCAGCGAAGAGGGAACGGACACCGGGGAGCTGTTTTTT. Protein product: CASEEGTDTGELFF.

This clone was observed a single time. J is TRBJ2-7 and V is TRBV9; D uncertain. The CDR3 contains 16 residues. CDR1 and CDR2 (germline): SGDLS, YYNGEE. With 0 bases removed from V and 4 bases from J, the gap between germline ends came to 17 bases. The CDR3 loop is CASSVEALGTSYEQYF. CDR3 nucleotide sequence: TGTGCCAGCAGCGTAGAGGCCTTAGGAACCTCATACGAGCAGTACTTC.

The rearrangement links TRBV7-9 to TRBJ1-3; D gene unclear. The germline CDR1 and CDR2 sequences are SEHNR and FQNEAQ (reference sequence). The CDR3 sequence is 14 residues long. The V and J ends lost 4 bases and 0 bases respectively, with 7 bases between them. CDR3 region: CASSSGISGNTIYF. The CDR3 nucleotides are TGTGCCAGCAGCTCCGGGATCTCTGGAAACACCATATATTTT.

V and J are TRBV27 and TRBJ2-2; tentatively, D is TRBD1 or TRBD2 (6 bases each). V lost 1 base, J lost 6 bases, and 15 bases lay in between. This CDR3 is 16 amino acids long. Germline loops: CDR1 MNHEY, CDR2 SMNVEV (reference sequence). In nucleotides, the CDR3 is TGTGCCAGCAGTTTATTTGCACAGGGAGGAGCCGGGGAGCTGTTTTTT. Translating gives CASSLFAQGGAGELFF.

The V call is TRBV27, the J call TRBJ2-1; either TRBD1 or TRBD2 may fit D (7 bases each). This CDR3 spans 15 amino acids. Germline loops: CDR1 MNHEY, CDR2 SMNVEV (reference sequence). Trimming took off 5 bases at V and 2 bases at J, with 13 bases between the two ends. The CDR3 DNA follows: TGTGCCAGCAGTCCGCAGGGGGGGGCCTACAATGAGCAGTTCTTC. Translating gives CASSPQGGAYNEQFF.

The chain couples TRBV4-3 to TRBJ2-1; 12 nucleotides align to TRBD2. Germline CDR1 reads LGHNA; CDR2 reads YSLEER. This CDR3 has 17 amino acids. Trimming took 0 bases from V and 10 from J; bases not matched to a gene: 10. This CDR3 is CASSQEYLASGRAEQFF. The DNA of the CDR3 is TGCGCCAGCAGCCAAGAATATTTGGCTAGCGGGAGGGCCGAGCAGTTCTTC.

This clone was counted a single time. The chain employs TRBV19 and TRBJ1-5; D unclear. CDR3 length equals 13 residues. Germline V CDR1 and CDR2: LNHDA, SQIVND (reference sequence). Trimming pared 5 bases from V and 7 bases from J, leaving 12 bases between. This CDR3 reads CASSPPGTQPQHF. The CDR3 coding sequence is TGTGCCAGTAGTCCCCCCGGAACGCAGCCCCAGCATTTT.

This CDR3 reads CAISESEGWGIQYF. The DNA for the CDR3 is TGTGCCATCAGTGAGTCGGAGGGATGGGGGATTCAGTACTTC. The chain carries TRBV10-3 and TRBJ2-4; TRBD2 might be the D (6 bases). The V end lost 0 bases, the J end lost 10 bases, and 13 bases lay between the germline ends. Germline lookup yields CDR1 ENHRY and CDR2 SYGVKD. This CDR3 has 14 amino acids.

The CDR3 region is CASSLILYANTEAFF. In DNA, the CDR3 is TGTGCCAGCAGTTTAATTCTGTATGCAAACACTGAAGCTTTCTTT. The chain links TRBV28 to TRBJ1-1; D is unresolved. The length of the CDR3 is 15 residues. Germline V gives CDR1 MDHEN, CDR2 SYDVKM. With 2 bases removed from V and 2 bases from J, the gap between germline ends came to 12 bases.

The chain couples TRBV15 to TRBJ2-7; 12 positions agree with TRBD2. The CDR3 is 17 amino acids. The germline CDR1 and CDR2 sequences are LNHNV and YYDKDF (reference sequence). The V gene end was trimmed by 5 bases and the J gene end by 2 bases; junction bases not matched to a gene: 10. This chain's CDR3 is CATSRLAGGPDPYEQYF. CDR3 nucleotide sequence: TGTGCCACCAGCCGCCTAGCGGGAGGGCCTGACCCCTACGAGCAGTACTTC.

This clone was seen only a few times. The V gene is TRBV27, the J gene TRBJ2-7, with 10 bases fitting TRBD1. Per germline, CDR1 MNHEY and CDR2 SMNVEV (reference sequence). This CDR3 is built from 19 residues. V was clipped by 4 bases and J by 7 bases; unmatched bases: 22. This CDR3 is CASSSSGTGARRASGEQYF. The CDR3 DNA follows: TGTGCCAGCAGTTCCTCCGGGACAGGGGCCAGGAGGGCCTCGGGGGAGCAGTACTTC.